A selection of T cell receptor beta chains follows, all from one sample in a study of cytomegalovirus exposure and HLA in healthy donors. Assay used: immunoSEQ multiplex PCR; TCRdb lists only in-frame clones, some missing. The sample yields approximately 150,000 clones, nearly 70% seen once. Specimen: PBMCs. Every receptor here comes from a man under 40 in good health and CMV-seropositive. CDR3s include the opening cysteine and the closing phenylalanine or tryptophan. Fields, in order: V gene, J gene, clone size, D gene, CDR3 protein, CDR3 DNA. The D gene is left open where the match is weak. Not every row has a clone size; where given, it reads once, few, many or a size class.

v_call: TRBV5-8
j_call: TRBJ2-3
clone_size: NA
d_call: NA
cdr3_aa: CASSLAGIFTQYF
cdr3_nt: TGTGCCAGCAGCTTGGCCGGGATTTTTACGCAGTATTTT

v_call: TRBV9
j_call: TRBJ1-5
clone_size: few
d_call: TRBD1
cdr3_aa: CASSVGQGVDSNQPQHF
cdr3_nt: TGTGCCAGCAGCGTGGGACAGGGGGTTGATAGCAATCAGCCCCAGCATTTT

v_call: TRBV5-1
j_call: TRBJ2-3
clone_size: once
d_call: TRBD2
cdr3_aa: CASSRGSGRADTQYF
cdr3_nt: TGCGCCAGCAGCCGGGGCTCAGGGAGGGCAGATACGCAGTATTTT

v_call: TRBV30
j_call: TRBJ2-7
clone_size: NA
d_call: TRBD2
cdr3_aa: CAYGTSGYEQYF
cdr3_nt: TGTGCCTATGGGACTAGCGGGTACGAGCAGTACTTC

v_call: TRBV19
j_call: TRBJ1-3
clone_size: NA
d_call: TRBD1
cdr3_aa: CASRIETGTAGNTIYF
cdr3_nt: TGTGCCAGTAGGATTGAGACCGGGACAGCTGGAAACACCATATATTTT

v_call: TRBV9
j_call: TRBJ2-2
clone_size: NA
d_call: NA
cdr3_aa: CASSVGDTNTGELFF
cdr3_nt: TGTGCCAGCAGCGTAGGGGACACTAACACCGGGGAGCTGTTTTTT

v_call: TRBV6-4
j_call: TRBJ2-7
clone_size: NA
d_call: TRBD2
cdr3_aa: CASIWTSGRNCSYEQYF
cdr3_nt: TGTGCCAGCATATGGACTAGCGGGAGAAATTGCAGCTACGAGCAGTACTTC

v_call: TRBV4-1
j_call: TRBJ2-7
clone_size: NA
d_call: TRBD2
cdr3_aa: CASSQIAGEGEQYF
cdr3_nt: TGCGCCAGCAGCCAAATAGCGGGAGAGGGCGAGCAGTACTTC

v_call: TRBV7-3
j_call: TRBJ2-1
clone_size: NA
d_call: NA
cdr3_aa: CASSLMWSGGVSNEQFF
cdr3_nt: TGTGCCAGCAGCTTAATGTGGTCTGGAGGGGTTTCCAATGAGCAGTTCTTC

v_call: TRBV7-3
j_call: TRBJ2-1
clone_size: once
d_call: TRBD2
cdr3_aa: CASSVLAGGNNEQFF
cdr3_nt: TGTGCCAGCAGCGTACTAGCGGGAGGAAACAATGAGCAGTTCTTC

v_call: TRBV12-5
j_call: TRBJ2-7
clone_size: NA
d_call: TRBD1
cdr3_aa: CASGPQGRYEQYF
cdr3_nt: TGTGCTAGTGGTCCACAGGGGCGATACGAGCAGTACTTC

v_call: TRBV30
j_call: TRBJ2-3
clone_size: NA
d_call: NA
cdr3_aa: CAWSVAGPDRYF
cdr3_nt: TGTGCCTGGAGTGTAGCAGGTCCGGATCGGTATTTT

v_call: TRBV7-3
j_call: TRBJ2-3
clone_size: NA
d_call: NA
cdr3_aa: CASSPGFTDTQYF
cdr3_nt: TGTGCCAGCAGCCCGGGGTTCACAGATACGCAGTATTTT

v_call: TRBV19
j_call: TRBJ2-1
clone_size: NA
d_call: NA
cdr3_aa: CASPPPTGDLYNEQFF
cdr3_nt: TGTGCCAGCCCTCCCCCCACAGGGGACTTATACAATGAGCAGTTCTTC

v_call: TRBV2
j_call: TRBJ1-1
clone_size: NA
d_call: NA
cdr3_aa: CASIGGDTTPNTEAFF
cdr3_nt: TGTGCCAGCATTGGGGGGGACACAACCCCGAACACTGAAGCTTTCTTT

v_call: TRBV7-3
j_call: TRBJ2-1
clone_size: NA
d_call: NA
cdr3_aa: CASSLYTGTYNEQFF
cdr3_nt: TGTGCCAGCAGCTTGTACACAGGCACCTACAATGAGCAGTTCTTC

v_call: TRBV15
j_call: TRBJ2-6
clone_size: few
d_call: TRBD2
cdr3_aa: CATSRETSRSGANVLTF
cdr3_nt: TGTGCCACCAGCAGAGAGACTAGCCGCTCTGGGGCCAACGTCCTGACTTTC